The 19 T cell receptor beta chains presented below share a single source sample, sequenced in a study of T-cell memory formation after mild COVID-19. TCRdb itself ran the 5' RACE reads through MiXCR, one entry per CDR3 protein. The sample lists approximately 300,000 distinct CDR3 sequences, approximately 7.6% occurring once. The sample was PBMCs or a T cell subset sorted from them (not recorded which). These TCRs come from a man in his late teens or twenties who had mild COVID-19 (a few samples of this study predate the infection). Cell type and time point are not known.

DNA for the CDR3: TGTGCCAGCACCCCGGCGGGGGGAACCTATGGCTACACCTTC. It is translated as CASTPAGGTYGYTF. The chain couples TRBV3-1 to TRBJ1-2; D perhaps matches TRBD1 (5 bases). The CDR3 runs to 14 residues. CDR1 and CDR2 from the germline V gene are LGHDT and YNNKEL (reference sequence). With 7 bases removed from V and 4 bases from J, the gap between germline ends came to 16 bases.

J is TRBJ1-4 and V is TRBV7-9, with 8 bases matching TRBD1. This CDR3 spans 15 amino acids. Germline V lookup: CDR1 SEHNR, CDR2 FQNEAQ (reference sequence). Losses at the gene ends were 3 bases for V and 7 bases for J; bases not matched to a gene: 7. The CDR3 DNA follows: TGTGCCAGCAGCTTGCGACAGGGGTTCAGTGAAAAACTGTTTTTT. Protein sequence: CASSLRQGFSEKLFF.

CDR3 sequence reads: CASSEMDSETGQPQHF. In nucleotides, the CDR3 is TGTGCCAGCAGTGAAATGGACAGCGAGACGGGTCAGCCCCAGCATTTT. V gene TRBV25-1 combines with J gene TRBJ1-5; perhaps TRBD1 as D (6 bases). Germline V gene data show CDR1 as MGHDK and CDR2 as SYGVNS. Trimming removed 2 bases from V and 6 bases from J, with 17 bases in between. This CDR3 has 16 amino acids.

This clonotype was counted ten times or more. CDR3 nucleotides: TGTGCCAGCAGCTTGGCGGCGAGCGACGAGCAGTACGTC. It yields the protein CASSLAASDEQYV. The chain links TRBV5-6 to TRBJ2-7; D is unresolved. The CDR3 totals 13 residues. V was cut by 0 bases and J by 5 bases, with 9 bases left in between. Germline-derived CDR1 and CDR2 are SGHDT and YYEEEE.

CDR3 coding DNA: TGTGCCAGCAGCTTATCGGCGGGGGCGGCGCATACGCAGTATTTT. Translated, it gives CASSLSAGAAHTQYF. The chain couples TRBV7-2 to TRBJ2-3, with a tentative D call TRBD2 (7 bases). Trimming shortened V by 2 bases and J by 7 bases, and 16 bases separated the two germline ends. The CDR3 contains 15 residues. Germline lookup yields CDR1 SGHTA and CDR2 FQGNSA.

This clonotype was seen ten or more times. The chain has TRBV7-2 and TRBJ1-1; perhaps TRBD1 as D (6 bases). CDR3 length equals 15 residues. Germline V gives CDR1 SGHTA, CDR2 FQGNSA. V lost 1 base and J lost 7, with 16 bases in between. The CDR3 reads CASSLGITGMREAFF. The CDR3 nucleotides are TGTGCCAGCAGCTTAGGGATAACAGGGATGCGTGAAGCTTTCTTT.

The chain carries TRBV15 and TRBJ1-1, with a weak D call TRBD1 (5 bases). CDR3 length: 13 residues. The V gene lost 1 base and the J gene lost 6 bases, with 9 bases spanning the gap. CDR1 and CDR2 (germline): LNHNV, YYDKDF (reference sequence). This chain's CDR3 is CATSRVGGAEAFF. CDR3 DNA sequence: TGTGCCACCAGCAGAGTCGGGGGAGCTGAAGCTTTCTTT.

This clonotype showed up just a few times. The V gene is TRBV7-9, the J gene TRBJ1-3; a weak D match, TRBD1 (5 bases). The CDR3 runs to 15 residues. Germline V gives CDR1 SEHNR, CDR2 FQNEAQ (reference sequence). Trimming pared 5 bases from V and 2 bases from J, leaving 13 bases between. CDR3 in amino acids: CASSEKGVPGNTIYF. The CDR3 DNA reads as TGTGCCAGCAGCGAGAAAGGGGTCCCTGGAAACACCATATATTTT.

This chain joins TRBV6-5 and TRBJ2-1; 12 bases fit TRBD2. Looked up from germline, CDR1 is MNHEY and CDR2 is SVGAGI. V lost 0 bases to trimming and J lost 9 bases; unmatched junction nucleotides: 0. The CDR3 loop spans 14 amino acids. The CDR3 bases are TGTGCCAGCAGTTACTCGACTAGCGGGGGTGAGCAGTTCTTC. Protein product: CASSYSTSGGEQFF.

This clonotype has more than one count but fewer than ten. The V call is TRBV6-5, the J call TRBJ2-6, with D possibly matching TRBD2 (6 bases). Germline V CDR1 and CDR2: MNHEY, SVGAGI. The CDR3 covers 17 residues. Trimming stripped 11 bases from V and 0 bases from J, with 20 bases between. CDR3 nucleotide sequence: TGTGCCGCAAAGACGGCTAGCGCCAACTCTGGGGCCAACGTCCTGACTTTC. Protein: CAAKTASANSGANVLTF.

This sequence joins TRBV20-1 and TRBJ1-5, with 8 bases that match TRBD1. There are 15 residues in the CDR3. The V segment lost 2 bases and the J segment 3 bases; nucleotides outside the gene matches: 6. Germline V gene sequence: CDR1 DFQATT, CDR2 SNEGSKA (reference sequence). CDR3 DNA sequence: TGCAGTGCTAGACTTTACAGGGGGGCCAATCAGCCCCAGCATTTT. It codes for CSARLYRGANQPQHF.

This clonotype came up many times. The CDR3 protein is CASSFASGEQYF. CDR3 coding DNA: TGCGCCAGCAGCTTCGCGAGCGGCGAGCAGTACTTC. J is TRBJ2-7 and V is TRBV5-1; TRBD2 is a possible D gene (5 bases). CDR1 is SGHRS, CDR2 YFSETQ, per germline. V lost 2 bases to trimming and J lost 6 bases, with 9 bases between them. This CDR3 spans 12 amino acids.

The V call is TRBV7-8, the J call TRBJ2-5; 11 bases are a match to TRBD2. Losses at the gene ends were 3 bases for V and 5 bases for J; bases not matched to a gene: 8. CDR3 size: 16 residues. CDR1 is SGHVS, CDR2 FQNEAQ, per germline. CDR3 nucleotides: TGTGCCAGCAGCTTGGGGCTAGCGGGGGGCCCGGAGACCCAGTACTTC. It specifies CASSLGLAGGPETQYF.

The chain employs TRBV4-1 and TRBJ2-2, with D possibly matching TRBD1 (6 bases). V gave up 0 bases and J gave up 2 bases, with 7 bases separating them. From germline, CDR1 is MGHRA and CDR2 YSYEKL. CDR3 size: 15 residues. CDR3 in DNA: TGCGCCAGCAGCCAAGAGGGGGCCAACACCGGGGAGCTGTTTTTT. This translates into CASSQEGANTGELFF.

This clonotype is a singleton in its sample. At one of its ends the junction is not consistent with the germline gene, which may arise from a read error. The chain is built from TRBV7-2 and TRBJ1-5; D is possibly TRBD1 (5 bases). The CDR3 consists of 16 residues. CDR1 and CDR2 (germline): SGHTA, FQGNSA. Written as DNA, the CDR3 is TGTGACAGCAGCTTAAGCGGACACTATAGCAATCAGCCCCAGCATTTT. Protein: CDSSLSGHYSNQPQHF.

This clonotype was picked up a small number of times. J is TRBJ1-3 and V is TRBV9; possible D gene TRBD1, 6 bases. The CDR3 length is 16 residues. V dropped 7 bases and J dropped 2 bases, with 19 bases sitting between them. CDR1 SGDLS and CDR2 YYNGEE come from the germline V gene. CDR3 in DNA: TGTGCCAGCGGCCGCAGGGACATCGATCCTGGAAACACCATATATTTT. Its protein product is CASGRRDIDPGNTIYF.

This clonotype was found a few times. The chain couples TRBV20-1 to TRBJ2-3; no definite D call. The CDR3 runs to 10 residues. CDR1 and CDR2 (germline): DFQATT, SNEGSKA (reference sequence). V was shortened by 3 bases and J by 4 bases, with 2 bases between the two germline ends. The CDR3 region is CSARSDTQYF. DNA of the CDR3: TGCAGTGCTAGGTCAGATACGCAGTATTTT.

This rearrangement joins TRBV5-1 to TRBJ1-4; unclear D gene. In germline, CDR1 is SGHRS, CDR2 YFSETQ. Trimming took 3 bases from V and 0 from J, leaving 9 bases between them. This CDR3 is 15 amino acids long. The CDR3 DNA is TGCGCCAGCAGCTGGTGGACGGCAACTAATGAAAAACTGTTTTTT. This sequence encodes CASSWWTATNEKLFF. Full variable domain (outside the CDR3, taken from reference TRBV5-1 and TRBJ1-4): KAGVTQTPRYLIKTRGQQVTLSCSPISGHRSVSWYQQTPGQGLQFLFEYFSETQRNKGNFPGRFSGRQFSNSRSEMNVSTLELGDSALYLCASSWWTATNEKLFFGSGTQLSVL.

Only a few counts were recorded for this clonotype. The chain uses TRBV12-3 or TRBV12-4 and TRBJ2-2; either TRBD1 or TRBD2 may fit D (6 bases each). V was clipped by 3 bases and J by 1 base, with 12 bases between them. The CDR3 length is 16 residues. CDR3 sequence reads: CASSLGAGRNTGELFF. Here the CDR3 DNA reads TGTGCCAGCAGTTTGGGGGCCGGGAGGAACACCGGGGAGCTGTTTTTT.